Listed below are T cell receptor beta chains from one sample, sequenced in a study of T cells in Graves' hyperthyroidism and ophthalmopathy. TCRdb reprocessed the multiplex PCR reads with MiXCR, giving one entry per CDR3 protein. In the table there are about 520,000 distinct CDR3 sequences, less than 25% of which are singletons. Sequencing used blood. All receptors derive from a man between 18 and 35 years old with Graves' hyperthyroidism. Both conserved end residues are part of each CDR3. The D gene is left open where the match is weak. The size entry is marked missing in some rows and otherwise reads once, few, many or a size class.

>TRBV6-1|TRBJ1-2|.|.|14
CASREGEVSYGYTF
TGTGCCAGCAGGGAGGGGGAGGTTTCGTACGGCTACACCTTC
>TRBV12-3/TRBV12-4|TRBJ1-5|.|many|20
CASSLVMEVGYGYYNQPQHF
TGTGCCAGCAGTTTAGTCATGGAGGTGGGTTACGGATACTACAATCAGCCCCAGCATTTT
>TRBV10-3|TRBJ1-2|TRBD1|.|15
CAINHRTGNGCGYTF
TGTGCCATCAATCACCGGACAGGGAATGGCTGTGGCTACACCTTC
>TRBV10-3|TRBJ2-2|TRBD2|few|13
CALSGGNTGELFF
TGTGCCCTCAGCGGGGGGAACACCGGGGAGCTGTTTTTT
>TRBV7-9|TRBJ1-1|.|many|12
CASSLSTVEAFF
TGTGCCAGCAGCTTATCGACGGTTGAAGCTTTCTTT
>TRBV11-2|TRBJ2-7|.|many|14
CASSLMPVAYEQYF
TGTGCCAGCAGTCTTATGCCCGTCGCCTACGAGCAGTACTTC
>TRBV6-2/TRBV6-3|TRBJ1-5|.|.|10
CASTGQPQHF
TGTGCCAGCACAGGTCAGCCCCAGCATTTT
>TRBV7-7|TRBJ2-2|.|few|14
CASSLAYYTGELFF
TGTGCTAGCAGCTTAGCTTATTACACCGGGGAGCTGTTTTTT
>TRBV12-3/TRBV12-4|TRBJ1-1|.|many|13
CASSLRVDTEAFF
TGTGCCAGCAGTTTACGGGTAGACACTGAAGCTTTCTTT
>TRBV20-1|TRBJ1-1|TRBD1|many|14
CSAREGDRHTEAFF
TGCAGTGCTAGAGAGGGGGACAGGCACACTGAAGCTTTCTTT
>TRBV2|TRBJ2-7|TRBD2|.|12
CASLVGDYDQYF
TGTGCCAGCCTGGTCGGGGACTACGATCAGTACTTC
>TRBV20-1|TRBJ1-1|.|many|10
CSAPGVSAVF
TGCAGTGCCCCGGGGGTCTCCGCGGTCTTT
>TRBV6-5|TRBJ1-5|TRBD1|many|15
CASSTATGGYQPQHF
TGTGCCAGCAGTACTGCAACAGGGGGTTATCAGCCCCAGCATTTT
>TRBV27|TRBJ1-5|.|many|15
CASSLKAGVRQPQHF
TGTGCCAGCAGTTTAAAGGCAGGGGTGCGACAGCCCCAGCATTTT
>TRBV10-2|TRBJ2-5|TRBD2|once|15
CASSEEREIQETQYF
TGCGCCAGCAGTGAGGAGCGGGAGATACAAGAGACCCAGTACTTC
>TRBV20-1|TRBJ2-7|.|few|14
CSPRDYGLPYEQYF
TGCAGTCCTAGAGATTACGGACTACCCTACGAGCAGTACTTC
>TRBV4-1|TRBJ1-1|.|.|14
CASSYFQGHTEAFF
TGCGCCAGCAGCTATTTCCAGGGGCACACTGAAGCTTTCTTT
>TRBV2|TRBJ2-5|TRBD1|many|14
CASRTDRNQETQYF
TGTGCCAGCAGAACGGACAGGAACCAAGAGACCCAGTACTTC
>TRBV9|TRBJ1-2|TRBD1|.|16
CASSEGQGRANYGYTF
TGTGCCAGCAGCGAAGGACAGGGACGAGCTAACTATGGCTACACCTTC
>TRBV6-4|TRBJ2-3|TRBD2|many|16
CASSQVNGGAGDTQYF
TGTGCCAGCAGCCAAGTAAACGGGGGGGCAGGAGATACGCAGTATTTT
>TRBV9|TRBJ1-1|TRBD1|few|15
CASSTMTGDISEAFF
TGTGCCAGCAGCACGATGACAGGGGATATATCTGAAGCTTTCTTT
>TRBV3-1|TRBJ1-1|.|.|14
CASSQEQGLGEAFF
TGTGCCAGCAGCCAAGAGCAAGGGCTCGGTGAAGCTTTCTTT
>TRBV5-1|TRBJ2-5|.|many|15
CASSLVGRAQETQYF
TGCGCCAGCAGCTTGGTTGGCAGGGCGCAAGAGACCCAGTACTTC
>TRBV30|TRBJ1-5|.|few|15
CAWSQAGNTNQPQHF
TGTGCCTGGAGTCAGGCAGGGAACACGAATCAGCCCCAGCATTTT
>TRBV19|TRBJ2-2|TRBD1|many|18
CASSINPPRTGYTGELFF
TGTGCCAGTAGTATAAATCCTCCTAGGACAGGGTATACCGGGGAGCTGTTTTTT
>TRBV7-2|TRBJ2-5|TRBD1|many|15
CASSLATGGEETQYF
TGTGCCAGCAGCTTAGCTACAGGGGGTGAGGAGACCCAGTACTTC
>TRBV11-2|TRBJ2-7|.|.|16
CASSPLGRASSYEQYF
TGTGCCAGCAGCCCCCTTGGTCGGGCGAGCTCCTACGAGCAGTACTTC
>TRBV11-2|TRBJ1-1|TRBD1|.|18
CASSLVSPRDRGRTEAFF
TGTGCCAGCAGCTTAGTTTCCCCCCGGGACAGGGGTAGAACTGAAGCTTTCTTT
>TRBV29-1|TRBJ1-1|TRBD1|many|12
CSARQGWAEAFF
TGCAGCGCGCGACAGGGGTGGGCTGAAGCTTTCTTT
>TRBV12-3/TRBV12-4|TRBJ2-7|.|many|12
CASSPTPYEQYF
TGTGCCAGCAGTCCCACCCCATACGAGCAGTACTTC
>TRBV3-1|TRBJ1-1|TRBD1|.|15
CASSTRQGALGEAFF
TGTGCCAGCAGCACCCGACAGGGGGCGCTGGGTGAAGCTTTCTTT
>TRBV7-1|TRBJ1-1|.|.|15
CASTWRAGPNTEACF
TGTGCCAGCACCTGGAGAGCCGGTCCGAACACTGAAGCTTGCTTT
>TRBV2|TRBJ1-2|TRBD1|many|13
CASTQGTGYGYTF
TGTGCCAGCACCCAGGGGACAGGCTATGGCTACACCTTC